This T cell receptor (beta chain) stems from a study of T cell repertoires in cytomegalovirus infection. Turning to the study itself: Carrying CMV and the relevant HLA type showed in public TCR beta signatures. Findings and limits, study-wide: Adding up the frequency of public TCR beta families identified people who carried CMV plus the relevant HLA. HLA-C-restricted CMV-specific TCR beta clonotypes prevailed in the ex vivo response.

This clonotype showed up just a few times. Its antigen is not known. TCRdb passed the reads through MiXCR, listing each CDR3 protein once. Among approximately 600,000 distinct CDR3 sequences listed, roughly 42% were seen once. Per germline, CDR1 SGHAT and CDR2 FQDESV (reference sequence). This CDR3 is built from 14 residues. V was trimmed by 5 bases and J by 0 bases, leaving 8 bases between them. This sequence was found in a human donor in good health (CMV status not recorded). Some clones in this sample may be carry-over from other donors' samples. V and J are TRBV11-1 and TRBJ1-3; D is uncertain. The sample consisted of cultured PBMCs, taken from culture after CMV antigen stimulation. The chain's CDR3 is CASSHKRSGNTIYF. The CDR3 bases are TGTGCCAGCAGCCACAAACGCTCTGGAAACACCATATATTTT.